What follows are 16 T cell receptor beta chains derived from one specimen sequenced in a study of Tregs in tolerant kidney transplant recipients. Here immunoSEQ multiplex PCR was the method, and the copy in TCRdb shows in-frame clones only, minus some. Recorded for this sample: over 25,000 clones. The sequencing used CD8+ T cells from blood, collected before the transplant. The receptors stem from a human donor who received a combined kidney and bone marrow transplant.

Regarding this clone: The CDR3 is cut off 3 residues early in the read; its end comes from the germline J gene. The chain carries TRBV11-2 and TRBJ1-6; 8 bases line up with TRBD1. Per the germline V gene, CDR1 is SGHAT and CDR2 is FQNNGV. The CDR3 length is 15 residues. The ends lost 5 bases at V and 10 bases at J; junction bases unmatched: 10. Partial CDR3 DNA: TGTGCCAGCAGCACGTCCGGGACAGGACCCTCACCC. Its protein is CASSTSGTGPSP. The entire CDR3 protein is CASSTSGTGPSPLHF.

In regard to this clone: The CDR3 is cut off 3 residues early in the read; its end comes from the germline J gene. The rearrangement links TRBV7-6 to TRBJ2-3; weak D call: TRBD2 (6 bases). Trimming took 4 bases from V and 5 from J, leaving 10 bases between them. Germline loops: CDR1 SGHVS, CDR2 FNYEAQ. The CDR3 covers 13 residues. Incomplete CDR3 DNA: TGTGCCAGCAGCTCCCCCGGGGGAGATACG. This translates into CASSSPGGDT. The whole CDR3 region reads CASSSPGGDTQYF. Based on the CDR3 plus reference TRBV7-6 and TRBJ2-3, the full variable domain is GAGVSQSPRYKVTKRGQDVALRCDPISGHVSLYWYRQALGQGPEFLTYFNYEAQQDKSGLPNDRFSAERPEGSISTLTIQRTEQRDSAMYRCASSSPGGDTQYFGPGTRLTVL.

A word on this clone: An end of the junction does not agree with germline; a read error may underlie this. The CDR3 end lies 3 residues beyond the end of the read and is filled in from the germline J gene. This chain uses TRBV7-9 with TRBJ2-7; 10 bases fit TRBD2. From germline, CDR1 is SEHNR and CDR2 FQNEAQ (reference sequence). This CDR3 is 14 amino acids long. The CDR3 DNA, read in part, is TGTGCCAGCAACTTAGCGGGGGGTGACTACGAG. Protein: CASNLAGGDYE. The entire CDR3 sequence reads CASNLAGGDYEQYF.

Concerning this clone: The read comes to an end 3 residues before the CDR3 does, leaving the germline J gene to fill in the end. V and J are TRBV7-9 and TRBJ2-7, with a possible D match to TRBD1 (5 bases). V lost 5 bases to trimming and J lost 2 bases, with 7 bases between them. The length of the CDR3 is 12 residues. Germline CDR1 is SEHNR and CDR2 is FQNEAQ (reference sequence). The sequenced part of the CDR3 DNA is TGTGCCAGCAGCCAAGGGGCCTACGAG. Translated: CASSQGAYE. The full CDR3 protein is CASSQGAYEQYF.

For this clone: The read falls 3 residues short of the CDR3 end, and the missing part is taken from the germline J gene. The chain couples TRBV28 to TRBJ2-7, with D possibly matching TRBD2 (5 bases). This CDR3 has 14 residues. CDR1 is MDHEN, CDR2 SYDVKM, per germline. V lost 1 base, J lost 3 bases, and 10 bases lay in between. The sequenced CDR3 bases are TGTGCCAGCAGTTTATCAGACTACCTCTACGAG. Translating it yields CASSLSDYLYE. The CDR3, in full, reads CASSLSDYLYEQYF.

Points on this clone: Read coverage stops 3 residues before the CDR3 terminus; the germline J gene supplies the remainder. The chain couples TRBV6-2 or TRBV6-3 to TRBJ2-1; 7 nucleotides match TRBD2. J was trimmed by 8 bases and V by 6 bases; bases with no gene match: 16. CDR1 is MNHEY, CDR2 SVGEGT, per germline. CDR3 length: 16 residues. This chain's CDR3 is CASRSLPLDAGDEQFF. The part of the CDR3 DNA that was read is TGTGCCAGCAGGTCGTTACCGCTGGACGCGGGAGATGAG.

On this clone: The read stops 3 residues short of the end of the CDR3; the missing end is completed from the germline J gene. This sequence joins TRBV10-1 and TRBJ2-3, with 10 positions matching TRBD2. This CDR3 has 16 residues. The junction had 5 bases not matched to a gene; V was cut back by 5 bases and J by 0 bases. The germline CDR1 and CDR2 sequences are WNHNN and SYGVQD (reference sequence). The CDR3 DNA, read in part, is TGCGCCAGCAGTTCCCGGACTAGCGGAAGCACAGATACG. Residues: CASSSRTSGSTDT. The CDR3 in full is CASSSRTSGSTDTQYF.

Notes on this clone: Coverage ceases 3 residues before the CDR3 finishes, and the germline J gene fills in the end. The genes are TRBV19 and TRBJ1-6, with 9 bases that match TRBD1. Germline loops: CDR1 LNHDA, CDR2 SQIVND (reference sequence). The junction had 12 bases not matched to a gene; V was cut back by 3 bases and J by 9 bases. CDR3 length equals 17 residues. CDR3: CASSIMSGQGFGSPLHF. CDR3 DNA (partial): TGTGCCAGTAGTATTATGTCAGGACAGGGGTTCGGTTCACCC.

Worth noting for this clone: The read gets to within 3 residues of the CDR3 end, and the germline J gene fills in the rest. The rearrangement joins TRBV7-2 to TRBJ2-7; D may be TRBD1 (6 bases). The V gene lost 8 bases and the J gene lost 0 bases, with 14 bases spanning the gap. This CDR3 is 14 amino acids long. From germline, CDR1 is SGHTA and CDR2 FQGNSA. The CDR3 sequence: CASRRQEFSYEQYF. The part of the CDR3 DNA that was read is TGTGCCAGCCGGAGACAGGAGTTCTCCTACGAG.

For this clone: From the germline J gene comes the end of the CDR3, since the read stops 3 residues before it. This chain uses TRBV11-2 with TRBJ1-2; 9 bases match TRBD1. Germline V gene data show CDR1 as SGHAT and CDR2 as FQNNGV. The CDR3 spans 14 residues. With V trimmed by 5 bases and J by 1 base, 2 bases remained unmatched. The chain's CDR3 is CASSGQGLNYGYTF. The CDR3 bases that were read are TGTGCCAGCAGCGGACAGGGGCTTAACTATGGC.

About this clone itself: The read falls 3 residues short of the CDR3 end, and the missing part is taken from the germline J gene. V is TRBV19 and J is TRBJ1-1; D remains unclear. Per the germline V gene, CDR1 is LNHDA and CDR2 is SQIVND (reference sequence). V was shortened by 7 bases and J by 0 bases, with 15 bases between the two germline ends. The CDR3 covers 15 residues. The CDR3 DNA, read in part, is TGTGCCAGTACTCCGGTCGTCGCACTGAACACTGAA. The encoded protein is CASTPVVALNTE. The entire CDR3 protein reads CASTPVVALNTEAFF.

As for this clone: The read stops 3 residues short of the end of the CDR3; the missing end is completed from the germline J gene. The chain links TRBV4-1 to TRBJ1-4, with 9 bases fitting TRBD1. The germline V gene encodes CDR1 MGHRA and CDR2 YSYEKL. Trimming cost V 1 base and J 6 bases; bases outside gene matches: 3. CDR3 length: 15 amino acids. Partial CDR3 DNA: TGCGCCAGCAGCCAAGGACAGGGGGGGTATGAAAAA. Residues: CASSQGQGGYEK. The full CDR3 sequence reads CASSQGQGGYEKLFF.

With respect to this clone: Sequencing ends 3 residues short of the CDR3 end; the germline J gene provides the rest. The chain carries TRBV2 and TRBJ2-4; possible D gene TRBD1, 6 bases. V lost 8 bases and J lost 6, with 29 bases in between. The length of the CDR3 is 18 residues. Germline values: CDR1 SNHLY, CDR2 FYNNEI. The CDR3 bases that were read are TGTGCCAGCTGGTTTCTAGAGGGGGAATCAAGGGCGGGAAACATT. Its translation is CASWFLEGESRAGNI. The full CDR3 sequence reads CASWFLEGESRAGNIQYF.

For this clone: The read comes to an end 3 residues before the CDR3 does, leaving the germline J gene to fill in the end. The V call is TRBV6-1, the J call TRBJ2-1; 8 positions match TRBD1. V dropped 2 bases and J dropped 7; count of bases not matched to a gene: 4. The CDR3 consists of 14 residues. CDR1 is MNHNS and CDR2 is SASEGT in the germline V gene. The CDR3 bases that were read are TGTGCCAGCAGTGAAAGGACAGGGCTTAATGAG. Protein sequence: CASSERTGLNE. The complete CDR3 protein is CASSERTGLNEQFF.

To note about this clone: Read sequence stops 3 residues before the CDR3 end, and the germline J gene provides the missing end. The rearrangement uses TRBV7-2 and TRBJ2-1; 11 positions match TRBD2. The CDR3 has 15 amino acids. The V gene's germline CDR1 is SGHTA and CDR2 FQGNSA. Trimming removed 4 bases from V and 6 bases from J; junction bases left unmatched: 5. CDR3 DNA (partial): TGTGCCAGCAGCTCACCGGGACTAGCGGCCAATGAG. Encoded protein: CASSSPGLAANE. The CDR3 reads in full as CASSSPGLAANEQFF. The variable domain in full, with the rest retrieved from reference TRBV7-2 and TRBJ2-1, is GAGVSQSPSNKVTEKGKDVELRCDPISGHTALYWYRQSLGQGLEFLIYFQGNSAPDKSGLPSDRFSAERTGGSVSTLTIQRTQQEDSAVYLCASSSPGLAANEQFFGPGTRLTVL.

With respect to this clone: From the germline J gene comes the end of the CDR3, since the read stops 3 residues before it. The rearrangement links TRBV20-1 to TRBJ1-2; 7 bases are a match to TRBD1. Germline V CDR1 and CDR2: DFQATT, SNEGSKA (reference sequence). The CDR3 length is 14 residues. The sequenced part of the CDR3 DNA is TGCAGACTAAAACGTCCGGGACAGCACTATGGC. It encodes CRLKRPGQHYG. The whole CDR3 sequence is CRLKRPGQHYGYTF.